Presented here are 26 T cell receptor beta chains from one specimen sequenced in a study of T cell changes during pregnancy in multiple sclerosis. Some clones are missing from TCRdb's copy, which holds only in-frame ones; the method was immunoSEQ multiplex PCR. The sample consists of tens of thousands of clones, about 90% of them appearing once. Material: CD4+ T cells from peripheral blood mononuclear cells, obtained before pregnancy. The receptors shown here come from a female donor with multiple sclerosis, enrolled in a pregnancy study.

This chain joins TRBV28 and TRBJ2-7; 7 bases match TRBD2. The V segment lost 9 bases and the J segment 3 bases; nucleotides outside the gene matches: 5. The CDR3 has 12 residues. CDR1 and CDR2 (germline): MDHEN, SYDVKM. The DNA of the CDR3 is TGTGCCAGTGGACTAGGCGGCTACGAGCAGTACTTC. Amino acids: CASGLGGYEQYF.

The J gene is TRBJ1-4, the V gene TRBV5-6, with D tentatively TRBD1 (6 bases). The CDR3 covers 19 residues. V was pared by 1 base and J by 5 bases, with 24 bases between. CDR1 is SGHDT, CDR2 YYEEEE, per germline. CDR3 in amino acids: CASSLRMIQALTGNEKLFF. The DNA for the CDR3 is TGTGCCAGCAGCTTGAGGATGATCCAGGCTTTAACAGGGAATGAAAAACTGTTTTTT.

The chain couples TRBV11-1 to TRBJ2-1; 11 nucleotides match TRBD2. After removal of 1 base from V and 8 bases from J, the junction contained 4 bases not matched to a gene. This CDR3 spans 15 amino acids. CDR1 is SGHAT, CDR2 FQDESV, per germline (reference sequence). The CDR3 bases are TGTGCCAGCAGCTTAGAACTAGCGGGGGCCCATGAGCAGTTCTTC. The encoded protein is CASSLELAGAHEQFF.

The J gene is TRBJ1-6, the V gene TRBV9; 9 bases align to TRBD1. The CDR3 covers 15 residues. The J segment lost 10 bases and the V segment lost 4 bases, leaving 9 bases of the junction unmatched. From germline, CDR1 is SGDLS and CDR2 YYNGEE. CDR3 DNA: TGTGCCAGCAGCCCCGACAGGGGGATCAGGTCACCCCTCCACTTT. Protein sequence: CASSPDRGIRSPLHF.

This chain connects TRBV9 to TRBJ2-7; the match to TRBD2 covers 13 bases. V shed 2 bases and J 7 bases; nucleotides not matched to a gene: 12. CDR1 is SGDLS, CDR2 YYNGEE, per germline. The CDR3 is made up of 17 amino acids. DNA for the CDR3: TGTGCCAGCAGCGTTGCGGCGTGGACTAGCGGGAGCAGGGAGCAGTACTTC. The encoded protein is CASSVAAWTSGSREQYF.

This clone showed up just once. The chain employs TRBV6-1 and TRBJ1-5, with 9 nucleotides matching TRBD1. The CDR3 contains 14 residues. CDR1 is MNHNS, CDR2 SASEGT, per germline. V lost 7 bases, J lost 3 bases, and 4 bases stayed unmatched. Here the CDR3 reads CASTTGGNNQPQHF. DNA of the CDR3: TGTGCCAGCACAACAGGGGGCAACAATCAGCCCCAGCATTTT.

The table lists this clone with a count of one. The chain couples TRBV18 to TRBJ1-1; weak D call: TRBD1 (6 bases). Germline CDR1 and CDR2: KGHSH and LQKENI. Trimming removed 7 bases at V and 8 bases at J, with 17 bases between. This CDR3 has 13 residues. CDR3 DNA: TGTGCCAGCTTGCGGGGGGCATCTCCCGAAGCTTTCTTT. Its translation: CASLRGASPEAFF.

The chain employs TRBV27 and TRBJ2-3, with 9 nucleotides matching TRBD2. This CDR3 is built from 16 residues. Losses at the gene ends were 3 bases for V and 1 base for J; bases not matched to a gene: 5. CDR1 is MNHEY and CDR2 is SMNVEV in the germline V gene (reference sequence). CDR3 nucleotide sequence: TGTGCCAGCAGTTTTGGTCCTAGCGGGGGCACAGATACGCAGTATTTT. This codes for CASSFGPSGGTDTQYF.

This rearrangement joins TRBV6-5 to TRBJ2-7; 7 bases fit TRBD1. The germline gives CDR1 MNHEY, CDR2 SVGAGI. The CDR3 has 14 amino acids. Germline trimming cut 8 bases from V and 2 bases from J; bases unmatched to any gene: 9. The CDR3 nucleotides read TGTGCCAGCCGAAGGGACAGCGCACCCTACGAGCAGTACTTC. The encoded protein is CASRRDSAPYEQYF.

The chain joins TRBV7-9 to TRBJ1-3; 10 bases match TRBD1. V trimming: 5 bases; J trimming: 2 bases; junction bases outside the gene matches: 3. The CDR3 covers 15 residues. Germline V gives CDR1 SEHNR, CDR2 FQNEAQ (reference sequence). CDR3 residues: CASSPGTGAGNTIYF. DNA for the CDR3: TGTGCCAGCAGCCCCGGGACAGGGGCTGGAAACACCATATATTTT.

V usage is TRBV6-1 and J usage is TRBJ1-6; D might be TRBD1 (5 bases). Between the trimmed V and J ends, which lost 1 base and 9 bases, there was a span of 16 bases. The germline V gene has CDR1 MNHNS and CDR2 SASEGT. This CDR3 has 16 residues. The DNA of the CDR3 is TGTGCCAGCAGTGAAGGGGGCGGCACGATGAGTTCACCCCTCCACTTT. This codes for CASSEGGGTMSSPLHF.

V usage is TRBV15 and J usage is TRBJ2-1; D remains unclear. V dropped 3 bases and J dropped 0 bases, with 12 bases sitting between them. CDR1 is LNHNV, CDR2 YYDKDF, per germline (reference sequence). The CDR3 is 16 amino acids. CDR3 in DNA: TGTGCCACCAGCAGTTTAGATCCCGGCTCCTACAATGAGCAGTTCTTC. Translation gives CATSSLDPGSYNEQFF.

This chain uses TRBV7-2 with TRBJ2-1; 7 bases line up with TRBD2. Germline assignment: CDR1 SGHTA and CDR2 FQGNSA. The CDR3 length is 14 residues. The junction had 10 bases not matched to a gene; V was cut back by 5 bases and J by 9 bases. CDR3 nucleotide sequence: TGTGCCAGCAGCCTCTATCGGGGGGAGGGTGAGCAGTTCTTC. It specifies CASSLYRGEGEQFF.

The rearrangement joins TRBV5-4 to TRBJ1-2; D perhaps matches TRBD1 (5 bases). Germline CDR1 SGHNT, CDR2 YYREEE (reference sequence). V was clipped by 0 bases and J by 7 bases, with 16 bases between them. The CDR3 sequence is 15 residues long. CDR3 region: CASSLELGGGLGYTF. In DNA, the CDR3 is TGTGCCAGCAGCTTGGAATTGGGGGGAGGACTTGGCTACACCTTC.

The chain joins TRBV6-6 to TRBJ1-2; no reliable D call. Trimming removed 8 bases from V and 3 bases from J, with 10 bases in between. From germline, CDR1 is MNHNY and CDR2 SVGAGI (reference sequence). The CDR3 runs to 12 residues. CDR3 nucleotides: TGTGCCAGCTACACCCTTTACTATGGCTACACCTTC. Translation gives CASYTLYYGYTF.

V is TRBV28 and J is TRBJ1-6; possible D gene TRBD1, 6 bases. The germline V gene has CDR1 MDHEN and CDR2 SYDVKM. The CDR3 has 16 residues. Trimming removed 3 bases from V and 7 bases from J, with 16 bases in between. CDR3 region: CASSFARGHYNSPLHF. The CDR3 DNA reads TGTGCCAGCAGTTTTGCCAGGGGCCATTACAATTCACCCCTCCACTTT. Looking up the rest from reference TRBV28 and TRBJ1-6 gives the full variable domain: DVKVTQSSRYLVKRTGEKVFLECVQDMDHENMFWYRQDPGLGLRLIYFSYDVKMKEKGDIPEGYSVSREKKERFSLILESASTNQTSMYLCASSFARGHYNSPLHFGNGTRLTVT.

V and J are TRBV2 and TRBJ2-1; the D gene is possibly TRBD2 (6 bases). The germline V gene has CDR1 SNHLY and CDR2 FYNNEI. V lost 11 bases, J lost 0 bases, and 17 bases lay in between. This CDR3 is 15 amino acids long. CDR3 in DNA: TGTGCCGGTGAGACGGGGGAGGACTCCTACAATGAGCAGTTCTTC. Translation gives CAGETGEDSYNEQFF.

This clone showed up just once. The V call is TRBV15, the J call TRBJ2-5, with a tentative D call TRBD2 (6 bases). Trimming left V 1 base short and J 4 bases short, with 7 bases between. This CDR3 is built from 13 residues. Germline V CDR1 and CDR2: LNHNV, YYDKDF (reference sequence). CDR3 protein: CATSRAGVETQYF. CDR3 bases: TGTGCCACCAGCAGAGCGGGGGTAGAGACCCAGTACTTC.

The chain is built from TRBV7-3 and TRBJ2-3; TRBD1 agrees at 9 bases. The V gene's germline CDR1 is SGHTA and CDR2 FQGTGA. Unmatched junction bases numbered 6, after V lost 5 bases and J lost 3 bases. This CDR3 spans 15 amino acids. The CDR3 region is CASSPTGGWTDTQYF. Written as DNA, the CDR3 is TGTGCCAGCAGCCCGACAGGGGGGTGGACAGATACGCAGTATTTT. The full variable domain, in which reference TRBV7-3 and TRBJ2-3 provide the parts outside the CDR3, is GAGVSQTPSNKVTEKGKYVELRCDPISGHTALYWYRQSLGQGPEFLIYFQGTGAADDSGLPNDRFFAVRPEGSVSTLKIQRTERGDSAVYLCASSPTGGWTDTQYFGPGTRLTVL.

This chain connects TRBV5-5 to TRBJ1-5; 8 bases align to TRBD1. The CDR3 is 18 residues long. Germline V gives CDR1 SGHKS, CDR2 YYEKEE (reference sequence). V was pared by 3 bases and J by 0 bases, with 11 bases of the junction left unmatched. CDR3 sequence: CASSSPGQETYSNQPQHF. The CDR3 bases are TGTGCCAGCAGCTCGCCGGGACAGGAAACTTATAGCAATCAGCCCCAGCATTTT. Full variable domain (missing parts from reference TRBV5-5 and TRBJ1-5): DAGVTQSPTHLIKTRGQQVTLRCSPISGHKSVSWYQQVLGQGPQFIFQYYEKEERGRGNFPDRFSARQFPNYSSELNVNALLLGDSALYLCASSSPGQETYSNQPQHFGDGTRLSIL.

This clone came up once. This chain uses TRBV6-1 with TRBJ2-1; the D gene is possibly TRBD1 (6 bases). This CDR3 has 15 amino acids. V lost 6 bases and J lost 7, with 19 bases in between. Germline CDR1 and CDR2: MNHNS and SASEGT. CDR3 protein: CASSALGAPENEQFF. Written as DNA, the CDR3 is TGTGCCAGCAGCGCCCTGGGGGCCCCTGAAAATGAGCAGTTCTTC.

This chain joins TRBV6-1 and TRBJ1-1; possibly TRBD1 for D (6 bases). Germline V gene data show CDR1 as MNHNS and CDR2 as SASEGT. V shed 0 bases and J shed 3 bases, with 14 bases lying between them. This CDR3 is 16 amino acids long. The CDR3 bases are TGTGCCAGCAGTGAAGCGTTAAGGGGGTCGGACACTGAAGCTTTCTTT. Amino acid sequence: CASSEALRGSDTEAFF.

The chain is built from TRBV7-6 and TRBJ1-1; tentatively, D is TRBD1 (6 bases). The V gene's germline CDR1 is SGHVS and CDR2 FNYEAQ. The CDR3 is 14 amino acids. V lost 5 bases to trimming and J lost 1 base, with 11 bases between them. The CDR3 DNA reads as TGTGCCAGCAGCCCACGGACAGAGAACACTGAAGCTTTCTTT. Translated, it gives CASSPRTENTEAFF.

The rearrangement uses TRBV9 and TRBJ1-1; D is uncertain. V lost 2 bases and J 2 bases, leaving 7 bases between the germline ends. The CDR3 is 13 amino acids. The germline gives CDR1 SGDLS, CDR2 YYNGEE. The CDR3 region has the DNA TGTGCCAGCAGCGTTGTCGTAAACACTGAAGCTTTCTTT. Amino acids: CASSVVVNTEAFF.

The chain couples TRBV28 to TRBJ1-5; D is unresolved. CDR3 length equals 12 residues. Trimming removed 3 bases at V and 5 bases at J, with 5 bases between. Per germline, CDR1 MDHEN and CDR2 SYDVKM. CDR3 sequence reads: CASSFGYQPQHF. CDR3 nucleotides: TGTGCCAGCAGTTTCGGGTATCAGCCCCAGCATTTT.

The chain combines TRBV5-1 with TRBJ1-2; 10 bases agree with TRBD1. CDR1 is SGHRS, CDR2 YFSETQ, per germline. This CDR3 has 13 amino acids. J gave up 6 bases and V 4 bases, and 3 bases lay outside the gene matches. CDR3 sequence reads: CASSRGTGDGYTF. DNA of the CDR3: TGCGCCAGCAGCCGGGGGACAGGGGATGGCTACACCTTC.